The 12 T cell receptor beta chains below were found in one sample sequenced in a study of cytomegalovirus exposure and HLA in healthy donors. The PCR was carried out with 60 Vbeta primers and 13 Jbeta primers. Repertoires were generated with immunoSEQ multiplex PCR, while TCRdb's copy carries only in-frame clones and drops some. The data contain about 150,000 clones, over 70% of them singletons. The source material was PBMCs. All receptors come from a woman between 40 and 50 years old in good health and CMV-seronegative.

The CDR3 is CASSHAGGTGELFF. The CDR3 bases are TGCGCCAGCAGCCACGCGGGGGGCACCGGGGAGCTGTTTTTT. The rearrangement links TRBV4-1 to TRBJ2-2; 8 bases are shared with TRBD2. J gave up 4 bases and V 3 bases, and 1 base lay outside the gene matches. Germline CDR1 is MGHRA and CDR2 is YSYEKL. This CDR3 region has 14 residues.

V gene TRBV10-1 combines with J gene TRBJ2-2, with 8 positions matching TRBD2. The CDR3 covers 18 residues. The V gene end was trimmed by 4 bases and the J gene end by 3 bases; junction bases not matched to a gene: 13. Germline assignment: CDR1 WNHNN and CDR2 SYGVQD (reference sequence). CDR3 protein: CASSGGAGSGSYTGELFF. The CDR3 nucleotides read TGCGCCAGCAGTGGAGGCGCGGGGAGCGGGAGTTACACCGGGGAGCTGTTTTTT.

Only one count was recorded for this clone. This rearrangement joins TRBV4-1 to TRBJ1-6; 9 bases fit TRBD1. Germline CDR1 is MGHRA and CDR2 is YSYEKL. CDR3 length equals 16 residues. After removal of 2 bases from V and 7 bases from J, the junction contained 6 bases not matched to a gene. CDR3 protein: CASSQFPGTGNSPLHF. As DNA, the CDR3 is TGCGCCAGCAGCCAATTCCCCGGGACAGGGAATTCACCCCTCCACTTT.

CDR3 DNA sequence: TGTGCCAGCAGCTTGTGGAGCCCTAGCACAGATACGCAGTATTTT. It is translated as CASSLWSPSTDTQYF. The chain uses TRBV5-8 and TRBJ2-3; D uncertain. V gave up 1 base and J gave up 0 bases, with 9 bases separating them. The germline gives CDR1 SGHTS, CDR2 YDEGEE. The CDR3 totals 15 residues.

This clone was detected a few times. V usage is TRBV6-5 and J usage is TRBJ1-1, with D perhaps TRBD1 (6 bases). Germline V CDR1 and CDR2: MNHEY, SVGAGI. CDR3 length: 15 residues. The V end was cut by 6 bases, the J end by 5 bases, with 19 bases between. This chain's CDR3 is CASRSTNREGTEAFF. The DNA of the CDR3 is TGTGCCAGCAGATCAACGAACAGGGAGGGGACTGAAGCTTTCTTT.

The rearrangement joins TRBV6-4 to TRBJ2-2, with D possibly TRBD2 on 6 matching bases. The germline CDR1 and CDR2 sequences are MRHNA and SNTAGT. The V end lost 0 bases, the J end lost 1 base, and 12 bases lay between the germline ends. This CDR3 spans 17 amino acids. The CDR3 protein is CASSDSGGTENTGELFF. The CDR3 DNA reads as TGTGCCAGCAGTGACTCGGGCGGGACGGAGAACACCGGGGAGCTGTTTTTT.

The CDR3 region has the DNA TGTGCCAGCAGCTCCGGGGGTGACAGCACTGAAAAACTGTTTTTT. As protein: CASSSGGDSTEKLFF. The genes are TRBV5-4 and TRBJ1-4; D might be TRBD1 (5 bases). Between the trimmed V and J ends, which lost 3 bases and 7 bases, there was a span of 16 bases. From germline, CDR1 is SGHNT and CDR2 YYREEE (reference sequence). CDR3 length: 15 residues.

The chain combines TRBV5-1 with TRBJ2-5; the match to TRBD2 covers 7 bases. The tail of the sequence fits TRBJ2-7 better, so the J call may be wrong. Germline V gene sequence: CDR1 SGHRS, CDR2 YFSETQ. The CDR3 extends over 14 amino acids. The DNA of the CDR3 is TGCGCCACCCGCCCGGGCGGGGGTAACTACGAGCAGTACTTC. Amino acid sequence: CATRPGGGNYEQYF.

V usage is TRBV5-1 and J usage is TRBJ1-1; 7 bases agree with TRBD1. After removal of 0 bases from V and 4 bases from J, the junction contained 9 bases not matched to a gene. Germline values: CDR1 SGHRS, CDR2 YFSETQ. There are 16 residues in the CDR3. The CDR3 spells CASSLGLGGAGTEAFF. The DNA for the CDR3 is TGCGCCAGCAGCTTGGGTTTAGGGGGCGCAGGCACTGAAGCTTTCTTT.

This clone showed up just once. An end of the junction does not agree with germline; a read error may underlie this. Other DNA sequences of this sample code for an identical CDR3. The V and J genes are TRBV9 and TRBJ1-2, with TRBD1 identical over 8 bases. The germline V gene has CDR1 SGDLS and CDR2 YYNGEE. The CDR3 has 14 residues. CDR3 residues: CASSEPQGGYGYTF. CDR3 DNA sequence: TGCGCCAGCAGCGAACCACAGGGGGGCTATGGCTACACCTTC.

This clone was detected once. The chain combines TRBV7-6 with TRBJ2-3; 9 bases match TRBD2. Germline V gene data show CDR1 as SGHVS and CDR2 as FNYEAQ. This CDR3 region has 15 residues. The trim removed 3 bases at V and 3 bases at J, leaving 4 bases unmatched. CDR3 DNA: TGTGCCAGCAGCTTGGCGGGAGGGCCTACAGATACGCAGTATTTT. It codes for CASSLAGGPTDTQYF.

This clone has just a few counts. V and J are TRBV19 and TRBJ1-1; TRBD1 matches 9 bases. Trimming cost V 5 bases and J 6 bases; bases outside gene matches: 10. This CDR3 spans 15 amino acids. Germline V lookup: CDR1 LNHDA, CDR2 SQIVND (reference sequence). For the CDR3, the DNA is TGTGCCAGTAGTGCTTACAGGGGGCTGAGGGCTGAAGCTTTCTTT. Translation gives CASSAYRGLRAEAFF.